This T cell receptor beta chain was sequenced during a study of T cell responses to AZD1222 COVID-19 vaccine. Turning to the study itself: The analysis combined second doses at about 4 or about 12 weeks.

For this clone: The antigen remains unidentified.

TCRdb's copy holds only in-frame clones and misses some; the assay was immunoSEQ multiplex PCR. The sample has 70,000 or so clones; around 83% are singletons. Study findings and constraints: Baseline testing showed seropositivity in only six AZD1222 recipients.

There are 14 residues in the CDR3. Per germline, CDR1 SGHTA and CDR2 FQGNSA. The ends lost 6 bases at V and 5 bases at J; junction bases unmatched: 8. The V gene is TRBV7-2, the J gene TRBJ1-2; TRBD1 matches at 8 bases. This sequence was found in an adult in good health. The source was peripheral blood, collected on day 0 of AZD1222 vaccination. CDR3 in DNA: TGTGCCAGCAGTCCTGACAGGGGCGGATATGGCTACACCTTC. Its protein product is CASSPDRGGYGYTF.